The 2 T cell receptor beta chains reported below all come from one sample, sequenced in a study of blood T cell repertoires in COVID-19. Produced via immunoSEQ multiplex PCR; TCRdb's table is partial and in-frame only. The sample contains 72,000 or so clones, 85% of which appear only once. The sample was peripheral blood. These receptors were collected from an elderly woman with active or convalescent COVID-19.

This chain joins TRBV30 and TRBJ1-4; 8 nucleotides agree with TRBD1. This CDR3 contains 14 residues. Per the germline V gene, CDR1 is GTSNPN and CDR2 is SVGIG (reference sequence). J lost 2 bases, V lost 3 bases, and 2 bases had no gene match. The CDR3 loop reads CAWSRQGTNEKLFF. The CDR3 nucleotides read TGTGCCTGGAGCAGACAGGGGACTAATGAAAAACTGTTTTTT.

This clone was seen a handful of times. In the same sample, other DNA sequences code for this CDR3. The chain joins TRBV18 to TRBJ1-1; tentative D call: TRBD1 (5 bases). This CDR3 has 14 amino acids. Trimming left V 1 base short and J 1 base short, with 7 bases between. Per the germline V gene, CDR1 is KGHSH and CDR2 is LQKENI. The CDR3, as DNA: TGTGCCAGCTCACCACAGGGGCGGAACACTGAAGCTTTCTTT. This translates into CASSPQGRNTEAFF.